A single sample is the source of the 26 T cell receptor beta chains below, sequenced in a study of blood T cell repertoires in COVID-19. Some clones are missing from TCRdb's copy, which holds only in-frame ones; the method was immunoSEQ multiplex PCR. The table lists about 360,000 clones, about 86% of them singletons. The sample taken for sequencing was peripheral blood. These receptors were collected from a woman aged 55-75 years with COVID-19, enrolled during active disease.

The V call is TRBV7-2, the J call TRBJ2-7, with D possibly being TRBD2 (7 bases). This CDR3 is 15 amino acids long. Germline loops: CDR1 SGHTA, CDR2 FQGNSA. V lost 0 bases and J lost 2, with 11 bases in between. CDR3 DNA sequence: TGTGCCAGCAGCTTAGCCCCGGGGGGCACCTACGAGCAGTACTTC. This sequence encodes CASSLAPGGTYEQYF. Based on the CDR3 plus reference TRBV7-2 and TRBJ2-7, the full variable domain is GAGVSQSPSNKVTEKGKDVELRCDPISGHTALYWYRQSLGQGLEFLIYFQGNSAPDKSGLPSDRFSAERTGGSVSTLTIQRTQQEDSAVYLCASSLAPGGTYEQYFGPGTRLTVT.

This sequence joins TRBV18 and TRBJ1-5, with 7 bases lining up with TRBD1. From germline, CDR1 is KGHSH and CDR2 LQKENI. The trim removed 1 base at V and 7 bases at J, leaving 7 bases unmatched. The length of the CDR3 is 15 residues. This chain's CDR3 is CASSPLEGARQPQHF. In DNA, the CDR3 is TGTGCCAGCTCACCACTCGAGGGGGCAAGACAGCCCCAGCATTTT.

This chain joins TRBV5-1 and TRBJ1-4; D is perhaps TRBD1 (5 bases). Germline V gene data show CDR1 as SGHRS and CDR2 as YFSETQ. The CDR3 spans 16 residues. Trimming took off 2 bases at V and 8 bases at J, with 19 bases between the two ends. The CDR3 DNA reads as TGCGCCAGCAGCTTAACACCAGGGAACACCAGGGAAAAACTGTTTTTT. Protein product: CASSLTPGNTREKLFF.

The chain employs TRBV12-3 or TRBV12-4 and TRBJ2-5; no reliable D call. V was pared by 4 bases and J by 5 bases, with 8 bases between. The CDR3 consists of 12 residues. The DNA of the CDR3 is TGTGCCAGCAGTTACCAGAGGGAGACCCAGTACTTC. This codes for CASSYQRETQYF.

Only one count was recorded for this clone. V is TRBV10-3 and J is TRBJ2-7; the D is unclear. Germline loops: CDR1 ENHRY, CDR2 SYGVKD. The V gene lost 2 bases and the J gene lost 3 bases, with 5 bases spanning the gap. This CDR3 contains 12 residues. CDR3 in amino acids: CAISEDIYEQYF. CDR3 bases: TGTGCCATCAGTGAGGACATCTACGAGCAGTACTTC.

The rearrangement links TRBV5-6 to TRBJ1-6; 12 bases line up with TRBD1. Germline CDR1 reads SGHDT; CDR2 reads YYEEEE. With 4 bases clipped from V and 7 bases from J, the junction kept 6 bases outside the gene matches. CDR3 length: 16 residues. The CDR3 sequence is CASSGDRGLRNSPLHF. The CDR3 bases are TGTGCCAGCAGCGGGGACAGGGGGCTTAGAAATTCACCCCTCCACTTT.

The V gene is TRBV19, the J gene TRBJ1-1, with 9 bases fitting TRBD1. CDR1 is LNHDA and CDR2 is SQIVND in the germline V gene (reference sequence). The CDR3 runs 14 residues. V was pared by 4 bases and J by 4 bases, with 4 bases of the junction left unmatched. The CDR3, as DNA: TGTGCCAGTAGTACGGACAGGGGAAGCACTGAAGCTTTCTTT. Translated: CASSTDRGSTEAFF.

This clone was seen a handful of times. CDR3 sequence (DNA): TGTGCCAGCAGCTTGTCTAGCGGGGGTTACGAGCAGTACTTC. Encoded protein: CASSLSSGGYEQYF. The chain links TRBV11-2 to TRBJ2-7; 10 nucleotides align to TRBD2. J was trimmed by 4 bases and V by 3 bases; bases with no gene match: 3. The CDR3 is made up of 14 amino acids. Germline assignment: CDR1 SGHAT and CDR2 FQNNGV. The variable domain in full, completed from reference TRBV11-2 and TRBJ2-7, reads EAGVAQSPRYKIIEKRQSVAFWCNPISGHATLYWYQQILGQGPKLLIQFQNNGVVDDSQLPKDRFSAERLKGVDSTLKIQPAKLEDSAVYLCASSLSSGGYEQYFGPGTRLTVT.

The chain couples TRBV7-2 to TRBJ1-2, with a weak D call TRBD1 (6 bases). Germline loops: CDR1 SGHTA, CDR2 FQGNSA. This CDR3 comprises 14 residues. The V gene lost 7 bases and the J gene lost 7 bases, with 19 bases spanning the gap. CDR3 nucleotides: TGTGCCAGCACCCCGAGGGGGTCCTCTCTTGGCTACACCTTC. It codes for CASTPRGSSLGYTF.

This clone has just one count. The chain carries TRBV5-4 and TRBJ2-7; the match to TRBD1 covers 9 bases. Looked up from germline, CDR1 is SGHNT and CDR2 is YYREEE (reference sequence). The ends lost 4 bases at V and 5 bases at J; junction bases unmatched: 7. The CDR3 length is 14 residues. The CDR3 reads CASSVGQGTDEQYF. CDR3 coding DNA: TGTGCCAGCAGCGTTGGACAGGGGACGGACGAGCAGTACTTC.

The chain recombines TRBV5-1 with TRBJ2-2, with 7 bases matching TRBD1. CDR3 size: 14 residues. V was clipped by 5 bases and J by 3 bases; unmatched bases: 4. Germline lookup yields CDR1 SGHRS and CDR2 YFSETQ. The CDR3 nucleotides are TGCGCCAGCAGTAAAGGGGGCGACACCGGGGAGCTGTTTTTT. Protein: CASSKGGDTGELFF. The full variable domain, in which reference TRBV5-1 and TRBJ2-2 provide the parts outside the CDR3, is KAGVTQTPRYLIKTRGQQVTLSCSPISGHRSVSWYQQTPGQGLQFLFEYFSETQRNKGNFPGRFSGRQFSNSRSEMNVSTLELGDSALYLCASSKGGDTGELFFGEGSRLTVL.

The chain couples TRBV11-2 to TRBJ1-5; TRBD1 matches at 7 bases. This CDR3 comprises 13 residues. Germline CDR1 SGHAT, CDR2 FQNNGV. After removal of 5 bases from V and 6 bases from J, the junction contained 4 bases not matched to a gene. The CDR3 bases are TGTGCCAGCAGCCAACAGGGGAGTCAGCCCCAGCATTTT. Its protein is CASSQQGSQPQHF. Based on the CDR3 plus reference TRBV11-2 and TRBJ1-5, the full variable domain is EAGVAQSPRYKIIEKRQSVAFWCNPISGHATLYWYQQILGQGPKLLIQFQNNGVVDDSQLPKDRFSAERLKGVDSTLKIQPAKLEDSAVYLCASSQQGSQPQHFGDGTRLSIL.

V gene TRBV10-3 combines with J gene TRBJ2-3, with D possibly being TRBD2 (6 bases). The germline V gene encodes CDR1 ENHRY and CDR2 SYGVKD. This CDR3 spans 14 amino acids. V dropped 8 bases and J dropped 3 bases, with 15 bases sitting between them. CDR3 protein: CAIRDLSLTDTQYF. CDR3 nucleotide sequence: TGTGCCATCCGGGACTTATCCCTGACAGATACGCAGTATTTT.

The gene calls are TRBV5-1 and TRBJ2-1; 9 nucleotides align to TRBD1. This CDR3 is built from 15 residues. Germline trimming cut 4 bases from V and 5 bases from J; bases unmatched to any gene: 7. Germline V lookup: CDR1 SGHRS, CDR2 YFSETQ. CDR3 sequence reads: CASSRMGQGNNEQFF. For the CDR3, the DNA is TGCGCCAGCAGCCGTATGGGACAGGGAAACAATGAGCAGTTCTTC.

This chain links TRBV11-3 with TRBJ1-2; 9 positions agree with TRBD1. The CDR3 contains 13 residues. With 3 bases clipped from V and 6 bases from J, the junction kept 2 bases outside the gene matches. Germline assignment: CDR1 SGHNT and CDR2 YENEEA. The DNA of the CDR3 is TGTGCCAGCAGCTTCGGGGACAGGGATGGCTACACCTTC. It translates to CASSFGDRDGYTF. The whole variable domain, remainder taken from reference TRBV11-3 and TRBJ1-2, is EAGVVQSPRYKIIEKKQPVAFWCNPISGHNTLYWYLQNLGQGPELLIRYENEEAVDDSQLPKDRFSAERLKGVDSTLKIQPAELGDSAVYLCASSFGDRDGYTFGSGTRLTVV.

This sequence joins TRBV12-5 and TRBJ1-1; D gene ambiguous. Trimming stripped 5 bases from V and 4 bases from J, with 5 bases between. CDR3 size: 11 residues. Germline lookup yields CDR1 LGHNT and CDR2 FRNRAP. The CDR3: CASGHGTEAFF. In DNA, the CDR3 is TGTGCTAGTGGTCACGGCACTGAAGCTTTCTTT.

The CDR3: CASSKPGQGNGGYTF. The CDR3 region has the DNA TGTGCCAGCAGCAAACCGGGACAGGGGAACGGTGGCTACACCTTC. This chain joins TRBV6-5 and TRBJ1-2; 10 bases agree with TRBD1. With V trimmed by 6 bases and J by 7 bases, 11 bases remained unmatched. Germline V gene data show CDR1 as MNHEY and CDR2 as SVGAGI. The CDR3 extends over 15 amino acids.

The sample holds many counts of this clone. The chain joins TRBV27 to TRBJ1-2; 7 positions agree with TRBD1. Germline values: CDR1 MNHEY, CDR2 SMNVEV (reference sequence). V shed 8 bases, J shed 4 bases, and the junction held 10 bases outside the gene matches. The CDR3 length is 14 residues. DNA of the CDR3: TGTGCCAGCGGACTGGGACAGCAACCCTATGGCTACACCTTC. Protein: CASGLGQQPYGYTF.

As to this clone: Other nucleotide sequences in the sample specify the same CDR3. This chain joins TRBV7-3 and TRBJ2-1; tentative D call: TRBD2 (6 bases). This CDR3 spans 14 amino acids. The V end lost 4 bases, the J end lost 4 bases, and 11 bases lay between the germline ends. Per germline, CDR1 SGHTA and CDR2 FQGTGA. CDR3 amino acids: CASSYHGGYNEQFF. DNA for the CDR3: TGTGCCAGCAGCTACCATGGGGGGTACAATGAGCAGTTCTTC.

The rearrangement uses TRBV9 and TRBJ1-2; 9 bases align to TRBD1. CDR1 and CDR2 (germline): SGDLS, YYNGEE. The CDR3 totals 16 residues. Losses at the gene ends were 3 bases for V and 3 bases for J; bases not matched to a gene: 9. Here the CDR3 reads CASSAPRTGVYYGYTF. The CDR3 nucleotides read TGTGCCAGCAGCGCCCCCCGGACAGGGGTATACTATGGCTACACCTTC.

This clone occurred a few times. This chain joins TRBV6-5 and TRBJ2-7; 10 positions match TRBD2. Trimming took 6 bases from V and 4 from J; bases not matched to a gene: 9. CDR3 length equals 15 residues. Germline V lookup: CDR1 MNHEY, CDR2 SVGAGI. The CDR3 loop is CASRDPGLATYEQYF. DNA for the CDR3: TGTGCCAGCAGGGACCCGGGACTAGCGACGTACGAGCAGTACTTC.

This clone occurred a few times. V and J are TRBV5-1 and TRBJ2-1, with 10 bases fitting TRBD2. The CDR3 runs 16 residues. Germline V lookup: CDR1 SGHRS, CDR2 YFSETQ. Losses at the gene ends were 0 bases for V and 0 bases for J; bases not matched to a gene: 0. CDR3 nucleotide sequence: TGCGCCAGCAGCTTGGCTAGCGGGAGCTCCTACAATGAGCAGTTCTTC. It encodes CASSLASGSSYNEQFF.

This clone turned up a few times. This chain connects TRBV13 to TRBJ2-5; D uncertain. V was cut by 3 bases and J by 4 bases, with 6 bases left in between. Germline V lookup: CDR1 PRHDT, CDR2 FYEKMQ (reference sequence). This CDR3 has 12 amino acids. The CDR3 is CASSFSSETQYF. In nucleotides, the CDR3 is TGTGCCAGCAGCTTTAGTTCAGAGACCCAGTACTTC.

As for this clone: Its ends do not fully match the called genes, so a read error is possible. The chain carries TRBV2 and TRBJ2-5; 8 bases are shared with TRBD1. This CDR3 is 15 amino acids long. Germline assignment: CDR1 SNHLY and CDR2 FYNNEI. The DNA of the CDR3 is TGTGCCAGCAGCGAAGGACAGGGACGGGTCGAGACCCAGTACTTC. As protein: CASSEGQGRVETQYF. Variable domain in full (rest from reference TRBV2 and TRBJ2-5): EPEVTQTPSHQVTQMGQEVILRCVPISNHLYFYWYRQILGQKVEFLVSFYNNEISEKSEIFDDQFSVERPDGSNFTLKIRSTKLEDSAMYFCASSEGQGRVETQYFGPGTRLLVL.

In DNA, the CDR3 is TGTGCCAGCAGCGAACAGGGACTAGGCTACGAGCAGTACTTC. It is translated as CASSEQGLGYEQYF. The gene calls are TRBV9 and TRBJ2-7, with 8 nucleotides matching TRBD2. Looked up from germline, CDR1 is SGDLS and CDR2 is YYNGEE. The length of the CDR3 is 14 residues. The J segment lost 3 bases and the V segment lost 3 bases, leaving 5 bases of the junction unmatched.

V gene TRBV5-1 combines with J gene TRBJ1-2, with 8 bases that match TRBD1. V was pared by 3 bases and J by 2 bases, with 6 bases of the junction left unmatched. CDR3 length equals 15 residues. Germline CDR1 is SGHRS and CDR2 is YFSETQ. The CDR3 reads CASSYDRGANYGYTF. In nucleotides, the CDR3 is TGCGCCAGCAGCTATGACAGGGGTGCGAACTATGGCTACACCTTC. Supplemented by reference TRBV5-1 and TRBJ1-2, the full variable domain reads KAGVTQTPRYLIKTRGQQVTLSCSPISGHRSVSWYQQTPGQGLQFLFEYFSETQRNKGNFPGRFSGRQFSNSRSEMNVSTLELGDSALYLCASSYDRGANYGYTFGSGTRLTVV.